This entry lists 18 T cell receptor beta chains sequenced from one sample in a study of molecular identifiers for immune sequencing clone quantification. TCRdb reanalysed the PCR reads using MiXCR and keeps one entry per CDR3 protein. The sample consists of about 65,000 distinct CDR3 sequences, 17% of them appearing once. The sequenced material came from naive CD8+ T cells from blood, with Jurkat cell RNA spiked in. Subset specified: FACS-sorted CD8+CD4-CCR7+CD45RA+ naive T cells. These receptors were obtained from a human donor in good health. Some libraries in this study had Jurkat cell RNA spiked in.

Comment on this clonotype: A much larger clone lies a single base off, so this may be a read error. The chain combines TRBV7-9 with TRBJ2-7, with D perhaps matching TRBD1 (5 bases). CDR3 length: 13 residues. From germline, CDR1 is SEHNR and CDR2 FQNEAQ (reference sequence). The CDR3 protein is CAGSSQVPYEQYF. CDR3 bases: TGTGCCGGCAGCTCACAGGTTCCCTACGAGCAGTACTTC.

This clonotype was counted a few times. A much bigger clone sits one base away, suggesting this may be a read error. V is TRBV4-2 and J is TRBJ1-6; D gene ambiguous. V was clipped by 1 base and J by 1 base, with 14 bases between them. Germline V gene lookup returns CDR1 LGHNA and CDR2 YNFKEQ. CDR3 length: 18 residues. The CDR3 here is CASSQGEAGLSYNSPLHF. CDR3 sequence (DNA): TGTGCCAGCAGCCAAGGTGAGGCAGGTCTGTCCTATAATTCACCCCTCCACTTT.

There are many counts of this clonotype. This sequence joins TRBV19 and TRBJ1-1, with TRBD1 identical over 10 bases. The CDR3 covers 15 residues. Germline V gene data show CDR1 as LNHDA and CDR2 as SQIVND (reference sequence). V lost 8 bases to trimming and J lost 1 base; unmatched junction nucleotides: 7. Here the CDR3 reads CASSDRGLTNTEAFF. CDR3 DNA sequence: TGTGCCAGTTCAGACAGGGGGCTAACGAACACTGAAGCTTTCTTT.

The table lists this clonotype with many counts. This chain joins TRBV4-1 and TRBJ2-2; 10 nucleotides agree with TRBD2. This CDR3 comprises 19 residues. Losses at the gene ends were 3 bases for V and 3 bases for J; bases not matched to a gene: 13. In germline, CDR1 is MGHRA, CDR2 YSYEKL. This CDR3 is CASSHNGASGRRDTGELFF. CDR3 nucleotide sequence: TGCGCCAGCAGCCATAATGGGGCTAGCGGGAGACGGGACACCGGGGAGCTGTTTTTT.

This clonotype showed up many times. J is TRBJ2-1 and V is TRBV20-1, with 9 bases fitting TRBD1. This CDR3 comprises 16 residues. V lost 1 base to trimming and J lost 1 base; unmatched junction nucleotides: 5. CDR1 is DFQATT, CDR2 SNEGSKA, per germline (reference sequence). The CDR3 loop is CSARAKDRGSYNEQFF. The CDR3 region has the DNA TGCAGTGCTAGAGCTAAGGACAGGGGTTCCTACAATGAGCAGTTCTTC.

This clonotype was recorded many times. CDR3 in amino acids: CASSLFLFLAGGPDVTDTQYF. CDR3 DNA sequence: TGTGCCAGCAGCTTATTTTTGTTTCTAGCGGGAGGCCCGGATGTCACAGATACGCAGTATTTT. The rearrangement links TRBV11-2 to TRBJ2-3; 11 positions match TRBD2. The CDR3 sequence is 21 residues long. Germline V CDR1 and CDR2: SGHAT, FQNNGV. Germline trimming cut 2 bases from V and 2 bases from J; bases unmatched to any gene: 18.

There are many counts of this clonotype. V is TRBV23-1 and J is TRBJ2-7, with D perhaps being TRBD1 or TRBD2 (5 bases each). TRBV23-1 is placed among ORFs of uncertain function. This CDR3 contains 13 residues. Deletions cut 8 bases from V and 5 bases from J, with 16 bases between. The CDR3 region has the DNA TGCGCCAGCCGCCGGGGTTGGGGGAACGAGCAGTACTTC. The encoded protein is CASRRGWGNEQYF.

The table lists this clonotype with many counts. This chain connects TRBV6-5 to TRBJ1-4; no firm D call. The V end was cut by 0 bases, the J end by 4 bases, with 9 bases between. CDR1 and CDR2 (germline): MNHEY, SVGAGI. The CDR3 sequence is 15 residues long. The CDR3 sequence is CASSYSAGFNEKLFF. The DNA of the CDR3 is TGTGCCAGCAGTTACTCGGCAGGCTTTAATGAAAAACTGTTTTTT.

J is TRBJ2-7 and V is TRBV23-1; the match to TRBD2 covers 7 bases. TRBV23-1 is filed as an ORF, its function uncertain. This CDR3 region has 17 residues. The ends lost 8 bases at V and 6 bases at J; junction bases unmatched: 22. CDR3 loop: CASFSALYIQPGGEQYF. In DNA, the CDR3 is TGCGCCAGCTTCTCAGCCCTCTACATCCAACCGGGGGGCGAGCAGTACTTC.

Ten or more counts support this clonotype. The genes are TRBV5-4 and TRBJ2-5; 8 bases line up with TRBD1. This CDR3 is built from 16 residues. Trimming cost V 4 bases and J 2 bases; bases outside gene matches: 10. Germline loops: CDR1 SGHNT, CDR2 YYREEE (reference sequence). CDR3 in amino acids: CASSNPTGEIQETQYF. The CDR3 DNA reads as TGTGCCAGCAGCAATCCGACAGGGGAGATTCAAGAGACCCAGTACTTC.

V usage is TRBV6-5 and J usage is TRBJ1-6; TRBD1 aligns across 9 bases. V lost 3 bases to trimming and J lost 10 bases; unmatched junction nucleotides: 7. From germline, CDR1 is MNHEY and CDR2 SVGAGI. The CDR3 is made up of 15 amino acids. CDR3 sequence (DNA): TGTGCCAGCAGTTATTCCGGGACAGGGACATCACCCCTCCACTTT. Protein: CASSYSGTGTSPLHF.

On this clonotype: A junction end diverges from the germline sequence, so it may reflect a read error. The V and J genes are TRBV30 and TRBJ2-3; TRBD1 matches at 9 bases. There are 15 residues in the CDR3. Germline loops: CDR1 GTSNPN, CDR2 SVGIG (reference sequence). CDR3 region: CAWSVGTGFADTQCF. The CDR3 nucleotides are TGTGCCTGGAGTGTCGGGACAGGGTTTGCGGATACGCAGTGTTTT.

This clonotype was seen ten or more times. The chain employs TRBV7-6 and TRBJ2-1, with D possibly matching TRBD2 (5 bases). The length of the CDR3 is 16 residues. Germline CDR1 is SGHVS and CDR2 is FNYEAQ. V was trimmed by 1 base and J by 2 bases, leaving 12 bases between them. The DNA for the CDR3 is TGTGCCAGCAGCTTAGACGAGCGGCAAACCTACAATGAGCAGTTCTTC. Residues: CASSLDERQTYNEQFF.

This clonotype has a count of ten or more. The chain recombines TRBV30 with TRBJ1-5; TRBD1 agrees at 7 bases. Germline values: CDR1 GTSNPN, CDR2 SVGIG (reference sequence). This CDR3 spans 14 amino acids. The V gene end was trimmed by 4 bases and the J gene end by 1 base; junction bases not matched to a gene: 4. The CDR3 DNA reads as TGTGCCTGGAACCGGGACAGAAGCAATCAGCCCCAGCATTTT. Translating gives CAWNRDRSNQPQHF.

This clonotype was found a few times. A read error is possible here, since a much larger clone lies one base away. The chain employs TRBV6-1 and TRBJ2-1, with TRBD2 matching over 8 bases. CDR3 length: 15 amino acids. The germline V gene encodes CDR1 MNHNS and CDR2 SASEGT. Losses at the gene ends were 8 bases for V and 0 bases for J; bases not matched to a gene: 6. This chain's CDR3 is CASGASGSSYNEQFF. Written as DNA, the CDR3 is TGTGCCAGCGGTGCGAGCGGGAGCTCCTACAATGAGCAGTTCTTC.

In its sample, this clonotype was seen many times. This chain joins TRBV12-3 or TRBV12-4 and TRBJ2-2; D is possibly TRBD1 or TRBD2 (5 bases each). Trimming stripped 5 bases from V and 1 base from J, with 17 bases between. The CDR3 totals 17 residues. The CDR3 spells CASSPGTLKKNTGELFF. As DNA, the CDR3 is TGTGCCAGCAGTCCCGGGACCCTAAAGAAGAACACCGGGGAGCTGTTTTTT.

This clonotype has at least ten counts. The V gene is TRBV28, the J gene TRBJ2-7, with TRBD1 matching 11 bases. J gave up 2 bases and V 6 bases, and 6 bases lay outside the gene matches. This CDR3 has 15 amino acids. Germline V lookup: CDR1 MDHEN, CDR2 SYDVKM. DNA of the CDR3: TGTGCCAGCAGCCCCGGGACAGGGGGACCCTACGAGCAGTACTTC. Translated, it gives CASSPGTGGPYEQYF.

This clonotype has more than one count but fewer than ten. A read error is possible here, since a much larger clone lies one base away. CDR3 residues: CASSERDPRYERYF. The CDR3 nucleotides read TGTGCCAGCAGTGAAAGGGACCCACGATACGAGCGGTACTTC. J is TRBJ2-7 and V is TRBV6-1; either TRBD1 or TRBD2 may supply D (5 bases each). The CDR3 consists of 14 residues. The germline V gene has CDR1 MNHNS and CDR2 SASEGT.